The 3 T cell receptor beta chains below were found in one sample sequenced in a study of shared clonotypes between healthy human individuals. The assay was immunoSEQ multiplex PCR, and TCRdb's table has in-frame clones only and misses some. Of hundreds of thousands of clones in the sample, 90% to 96% were seen once. The source material was naive CD4+ T cells sorted from blood. The subset was: CD45RA+ positively selected. Source of these receptors: a woman aged 25 to 39 in good health.

This chain connects TRBV28 to TRBJ2-5, with a weak D call TRBD1 (6 bases). The germline V gene encodes CDR1 MDHEN and CDR2 SYDVKM. CDR3 length: 14 residues. V was cut by 6 bases and J by 5 bases, with 16 bases left in between. As DNA, the CDR3 is TGTGCCAGCAGGCCCGGGACAACCGGCGAGACCCAGTACTTC. Protein: CASRPGTTGETQYF.

The V and J genes are TRBV29-1 and TRBJ1-4; no clear D. The germline CDR1 and CDR2 sequences are SQVTM and ANQGSEA. V was pared by 4 bases and J by 3 bases, with 6 bases between. This CDR3 contains 12 residues. CDR3 DNA: TGCAGCGTTGTAGAGGCTAATGAAAAACTGTTTTTT. Its translation: CSVVEANEKLFF.

The chain has TRBV28 and TRBJ2-7, with D tentatively TRBD1 (6 bases). The CDR3 is 13 amino acids. The V and J ends lost 8 bases and 5 bases respectively, with 16 bases between them. The germline gives CDR1 MDHEN, CDR2 SYDVKM. The CDR3 loop reads CASRTETPNEQYF. For the CDR3, the DNA is TGTGCCAGCCGGACAGAAACCCCGAACGAGCAGTACTTC.